One sample yielded the 30 T cell receptor beta chains listed below, sequenced in a study of monozygotic twins with inflammatory bowel disease. TCRdb re-called the 5' RACE reads and gives one entry per CDR3 protein, without DNA. The sample's table shows some 330,000 distinct CDR3 sequences. Sequencing was carried out using blood. The origin of the receptors is a human donor with ulcerative colitis or Crohn's disease, or a healthy co-twin of an affected twin (not recorded which).

This chain links TRBV7-9 with TRBJ1-1; TCRdb's D gene call, TRBD1, goes unchecked for lack of DNA. This CDR3 spans 15 amino acids. Germline V gene lookup returns CDR1 SEHNR and CDR2 FQNEAQ (reference sequence). The CDR3: CASSLMNPGGVRAFF.

The chain's CDR3 is CASTRQPAAMDTEAFF. The V gene is TRBV6-1, the J gene TRBJ1-1. Looked up from germline, CDR1 is MNHNS and CDR2 is SASEGT. The CDR3 loop spans 16 amino acids.

The chain joins TRBV12-3 or TRBV12-4 to TRBJ2-2; TCRdb lists TRBD1, though no DNA is available to test this call. This CDR3 has 13 residues. CDR3 sequence: CASKDRNTGELFF.

The V call is TRBV4-2, the J call TRBJ2-2. The CDR3 extends over 15 amino acids. Germline values: CDR1 LGHNA, CDR2 YNFKEQ. CDR3 in amino acids: CASSRESPNTGELFF.

The gene calls are TRBV7-8 and TRBJ2-7; there is no DNA to check the TCRdb D call of TRBD1. This CDR3 contains 13 residues. Germline CDR1 and CDR2: SGHVS and FQNEAQ. The CDR3 protein is CASSLGQGLEQYF.

V and J are TRBV5-4 and TRBJ1-3; TCRdb's D call, TRBD1, is unchecked because there is no DNA. This CDR3 contains 17 residues. Germline assignment: CDR1 SGHNT and CDR2 YYREEE (reference sequence). CDR3: CASSESRGAHSGNTIYF.

This chain uses TRBV12-3 or TRBV12-4 with TRBJ2-2; TCRdb returns TRBD2, unconfirmable since there is no DNA. The CDR3 extends over 16 amino acids. The CDR3 region is CASSSSFLVGTGELFF.

The chain links TRBV29-1 to TRBJ2-5; TCRdb's D gene call, TRBD1, goes unchecked for lack of DNA. This CDR3 has 12 amino acids. Germline V CDR1 and CDR2: SQVTM, ANQGSEA. This CDR3 is CSVGTGTETQYF.

The chain recombines TRBV5-1 with TRBJ2-1; TCRdb names TRBD1, which stays unverified in the absence of DNA. In germline, CDR1 is SGHRS, CDR2 YFSETQ. The CDR3 sequence is 15 residues long. CDR3 amino acids: CASTDLTGQSNEQFF.

The chain links TRBV19 to TRBJ2-1; TCRdb gives TRBD1 as the D gene, but with no DNA this cannot be confirmed. CDR1 is LNHDA, CDR2 SQIVND, per germline (reference sequence). The length of the CDR3 is 14 residues. The CDR3 spells CASGTTRDPGGQFF.

The gene calls are TRBV29-1 and TRBJ2-1. The CDR3 is made up of 14 amino acids. Looked up from germline, CDR1 is SQVTM and CDR2 is ANQGSEA. CDR3 in amino acids: CSVFSGRAYNEQFF.

V and J are TRBV27 and TRBJ2-1; TCRdb selects TRBD1, and the lack of DNA leaves this call unchecked. Per germline, CDR1 MNHEY and CDR2 SMNVEV (reference sequence). CDR3 length: 14 residues. CDR3 sequence: CAISSWDRGNEQFF.

The chain is built from TRBV7-3 and TRBJ2-3. CDR1 SGHTA and CDR2 FQGTGA come from the germline V gene. This CDR3 is 16 amino acids long. CDR3 residues: CASSLTPTQPDNTQYF. Using reference TRBV7-3 and TRBJ2-3 for the parts outside the CDR3, the full variable domain is GAGVSQTPSNKVTEKGKYVELRCDPISGHTALYWYRQSLGQGPEFLIYFQGTGAADDSGLPNDRFFAVRPEGSVSTLKIQRTERGDSAVYLCASSLTPTQPDNTQYFGPGTRLTVL.

The chain has TRBV6-6 and TRBJ2-7. CDR3 length equals 13 residues. CDR1 is MNHNY, CDR2 SVGAGI, per germline (reference sequence). CDR3 loop: CASSYSQQNEQYF.

V gene TRBV27 combines with J gene TRBJ2-7; the D call from TCRdb, TRBD1, cannot be confirmed without DNA. The V gene's germline CDR1 is MNHEY and CDR2 SMNVEV (reference sequence). This CDR3 is built from 14 residues. This CDR3 is CASSPRSFGTEQYF.

The rearrangement uses TRBV2 and TRBJ2-7; the D call of TRBD1 rests on TCRdb alone, since no DNA is present to check it. The CDR3 is made up of 14 amino acids. Germline lookup yields CDR1 SNHLY and CDR2 FYNNEI. CDR3 in amino acids: CASRIPGPTYEQYF. The full variable domain, in which reference TRBV2 and TRBJ2-7 provide the parts outside the CDR3, is EPEVTQTPSHQVTQMGQEVILRCVPISNHLYFYWYRQILGQKVEFLVSFYNNEISEKSEIFDDQFSVERPDGSNFTLKIRSTKLEDSAMYFCASRIPGPTYEQYFGPGTRLTVT.

The rearrangement links TRBV28 to TRBJ2-7; as DNA is missing, the TRBD1 call by TCRdb cannot be tested. The CDR3 consists of 17 residues. CDR1 is MDHEN and CDR2 is SYDVKM in the germline V gene. The CDR3 spells CASNRGDSGAGAYEQYF.

V usage is TRBV13 and J usage is TRBJ2-2; TCRdb designates TRBD2, a call that cannot be tested without DNA. Germline lookup yields CDR1 PRHDT and CDR2 FYEKMQ (reference sequence). This CDR3 is built from 16 residues. CDR3 sequence: CASRTYGGDLTGELFF.

The rearrangement uses TRBV6-5 and TRBJ2-7; TCRdb lists TRBD1, though no DNA is available to test this call. The CDR3 has 15 amino acids. Germline CDR1 is MNHEY and CDR2 is SVGAGI. The CDR3 loop is CASSYSKRQVYEQYF.

This chain connects TRBV7-2 to TRBJ2-7; lacking DNA, the TRBD2 call made by TCRdb goes unchecked. The germline V gene has CDR1 SGHTA and CDR2 FQGNSA. The CDR3 is 14 amino acids. This CDR3 reads CASTRGTSGYEQYF.

V gene TRBV12-3 or TRBV12-4 combines with J gene TRBJ1-1; TCRdb's D call of TRBD1 is untestable without DNA. The CDR3 runs to 15 residues. The CDR3: CASSLWGTGITEAFF.

The chain recombines TRBV5-1 with TRBJ2-3; the TCRdb call, TRBD1, lacks DNA for checking. CDR3 length equals 15 residues. From germline, CDR1 is SGHRS and CDR2 YFSETQ. CDR3 residues: CASSPLGGATDTQYF.

V is TRBV7-7 and J is TRBJ2-3; TCRdb's D call of TRBD2 is untestable without DNA. CDR1 is SSHAT and CDR2 is FNYEAQ in the germline V gene (reference sequence). CDR3 size: 15 residues. The chain's CDR3 is CASSQTSERTDTQYF. The variable domain in full, completed from reference TRBV7-7 and TRBJ2-3, reads GAGVSQSPRYKVTKRGQDVTLRCDPISSHATLYWYQQALGQGPEFLTYFNYEAQPDKSGLPSDRFSAERPEGSISTLTIQRTEQRDSAMYRCASSQTSERTDTQYFGPGTRLTVL.

The chain employs TRBV6-1 and TRBJ2-7; TCRdb indicates TRBD1, and absent DNA this call remains unverified. The CDR3 consists of 15 residues. Per the germline V gene, CDR1 is MNHNS and CDR2 is SASEGT. This chain's CDR3 is CASRPTGTGKGEQYF.

The chain carries TRBV5-6 and TRBJ2-7; TCRdb's assignment of TRBD1 cannot be checked, as there is no DNA. The CDR3 contains 15 residues. CDR1 and CDR2 from the germline V gene are SGHDT and YYEEEE. CDR3 loop: CASSFKYGKDYEQYF.

The chain carries TRBV6-2 or TRBV6-3 and TRBJ2-1; TCRdb's D call of TRBD2 is untestable without DNA. The CDR3 is made up of 16 amino acids. The germline CDR1 and CDR2 sequences are MNHEY and SVGEGT. The CDR3: CASSPQESGGIYEQFF.

The genes are TRBV5-6 and TRBJ1-1; the D call from TCRdb, TRBD1, cannot be confirmed without DNA. The CDR3 is made up of 18 amino acids. The germline V gene encodes CDR1 SGHDT and CDR2 YYEEEE. The CDR3 protein is CASSLYSGVDRKNTEAFF.

The V call is TRBV28, the J call TRBJ1-2; TCRdb selects TRBD1, and the lack of DNA leaves this call unchecked. Germline V gives CDR1 MDHEN, CDR2 SYDVKM. The CDR3 covers 16 residues. The CDR3 reads CASSRMGTGTNYGYTF.

This chain links TRBV20-1 with TRBJ2-2; lacking DNA, the TRBD1 call made by TCRdb goes unchecked. Per the germline V gene, CDR1 is DFQATT and CDR2 is SNEGSKA (reference sequence). The CDR3 has 15 residues. The CDR3 protein is CSANPGTGRTGELFF.

The V and J genes are TRBV12-3 or TRBV12-4 and TRBJ1-5; the TCRdb D gene call, TRBD1, has no DNA to confirm it. The CDR3 is made up of 14 amino acids. The CDR3 sequence: CASSLAPQGQPQHF.